Presented here are 6 T cell receptor beta chains from one specimen sequenced in a study of T cell repertoires in cytomegalovirus infection. TCRdb reanalysed the reads using MiXCR and keeps one entry per CDR3 protein. The sample yields about 920,000 distinct CDR3 sequences, 30% to 40% seen once. Their recognized antigens are unknown. The material was cultured CD8+ T cells from PBMCs, obtained from culture after CMV antigen stimulation. All receptors come from a human donor in good health (CMV status not recorded). Some clones in this sample may be carry-over from other donors' samples.

This clonotype was observed a few times. This chain joins TRBV6-2 or TRBV6-3 and TRBJ2-5; D gene uncertain. V shed 6 bases and J shed 6 bases, with 8 bases lying between them. Germline loops: CDR1 MNHEY, CDR2 SVGEGT. CDR3 size: 11 residues. CDR3 bases: TGTGCCAGCAGAACAATGAAGACCCAGTACTTC. It is translated as CASRTMKTQYF.

V and J are TRBV27 and TRBJ2-7; D gene unclear. CDR3 size: 15 residues. V lost 7 bases and J lost 0, with 16 bases in between. Germline CDR1 reads MNHEY; CDR2 reads SMNVEV (reference sequence). The CDR3, as DNA: TGTGCCAGCAACCCAAGCTGGGGAAACTCCTACGAGCAGTACTTC. Protein sequence: CASNPSWGNSYEQYF.

This clonotype was seen a handful of times. V usage is TRBV2 and J usage is TRBJ2-2; 8 bases align to TRBD2. V dropped 1 base and J dropped 5; count of bases not matched to a gene: 3. Looked up from germline, CDR1 is SNHLY and CDR2 is FYNNEI. This CDR3 contains 15 residues. CDR3 bases: TGTGCCAGCAGTGAAGTAACGGGGGGGACCGGGGAGCTGTTTTTT. Its protein is CASSEVTGGTGELFF.

The genes are TRBV5-4 and TRBJ2-7, with 11 positions matching TRBD2. The CDR3 is 18 residues long. The V segment lost 3 bases and the J segment 4 bases; nucleotides outside the gene matches: 15. Looked up from germline, CDR1 is SGHNT and CDR2 is YYREEE (reference sequence). CDR3 DNA: TGTGCCAGCAGCTATAGCCTCGGACTAGCGGGCCCCGGGTACGAGCAGTACGTC. Its protein is CASSYSLGLAGPGYEQYV.

This clonotype was picked up many times. V and J are TRBV7-9 and TRBJ2-1; 8 bases are a match to TRBD1. V was clipped by 5 bases and J by 0 bases; unmatched bases: 3. Germline lookup yields CDR1 SEHNR and CDR2 FQNEAQ (reference sequence). The CDR3 is made up of 15 amino acids. The CDR3 is CASSQQGGSYNEQFF. Written as DNA, the CDR3 is TGTGCCAGCAGCCAACAGGGGGGCTCCTACAATGAGCAGTTCTTC.

In its sample, this clonotype was seen many times. V and J are TRBV10-2 and TRBJ2-7; 10 positions agree with TRBD1. Trimming took 3 bases from V and 5 from J; bases not matched to a gene: 4. Germline assignment: CDR1 WSHSY and CDR2 SAAADI. This CDR3 spans 14 amino acids. This CDR3 reads CASSEDRGLDEQYF. The CDR3 DNA reads as TGCGCCAGCAGTGAAGACAGGGGGCTTGACGAGCAGTACTTC.